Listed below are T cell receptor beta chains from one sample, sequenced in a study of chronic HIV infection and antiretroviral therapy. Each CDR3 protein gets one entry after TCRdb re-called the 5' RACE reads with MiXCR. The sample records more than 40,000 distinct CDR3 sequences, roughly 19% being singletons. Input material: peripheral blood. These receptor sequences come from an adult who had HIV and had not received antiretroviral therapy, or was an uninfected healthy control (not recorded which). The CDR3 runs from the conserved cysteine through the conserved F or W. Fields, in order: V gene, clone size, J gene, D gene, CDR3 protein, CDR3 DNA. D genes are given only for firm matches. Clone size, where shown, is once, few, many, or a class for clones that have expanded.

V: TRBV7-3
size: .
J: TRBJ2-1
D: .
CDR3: CASSLSTWGEQFF
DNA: TGTGCCAGCAGCTTAAGCACATGGGGTGAGCAGTTCTTC

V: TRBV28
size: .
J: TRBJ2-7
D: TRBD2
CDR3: CASSSTRTSGISSSYEQYF
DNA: TGTGCCAGCAGTTCCACACGGACTAGCGGGATTAGCTCCTCCTACGAGCAGTACTTC

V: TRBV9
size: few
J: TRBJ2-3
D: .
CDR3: CASSVEGRGTQYF
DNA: TGTGCCAGCAGCGTTGAGGGACGTGGTACGCAGTATTTT

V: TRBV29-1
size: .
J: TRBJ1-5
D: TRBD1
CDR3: CSVSGTGDQPQHF
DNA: TGCAGCGTTTCCGGGACAGGCGATCAGCCCCAGCATTTT

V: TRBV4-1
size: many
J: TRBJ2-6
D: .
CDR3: CASSPGALGLSVLTF
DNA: TGCGCCAGCAGCCCCGGGGCGCTCGGGTTGTCCGTCCTGACTTTC

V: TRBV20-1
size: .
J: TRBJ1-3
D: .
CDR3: CSASRTVSGNTIYF
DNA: TGCAGTGCTAGCAGGACCGTTTCTGGAAACACCATATATTTT

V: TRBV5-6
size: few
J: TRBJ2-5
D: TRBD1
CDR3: CASSPVPGQGGQETQYF
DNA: TGTGCCAGCAGCCCCGTCCCAGGACAGGGTGGCCAAGAGACCCAGTACTTC

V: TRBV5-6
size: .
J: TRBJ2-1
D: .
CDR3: CASSLVGRNNEQFF
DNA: TGTGCCAGCAGCTTGGTGGGCAGGAACAATGAGCAGTTCTTC

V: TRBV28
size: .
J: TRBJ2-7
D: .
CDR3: CASSPVSGRSYEQYF
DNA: TGTGCCAGCAGCCCCGTCAGCGGACGCTCCTACGAGCAGTACTTC

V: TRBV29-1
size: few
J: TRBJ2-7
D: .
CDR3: CSVGEPYEQYF
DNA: TGCAGCGTTGGGGAGCCCTACGAGCAGTACTTC

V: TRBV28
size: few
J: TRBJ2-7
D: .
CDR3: CASSSRDKNSYEQYF
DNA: TGTGCCAGCAGTAGCCGGGACAAAAACTCCTACGAGCAGTACTTC

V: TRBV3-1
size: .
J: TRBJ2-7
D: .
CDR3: CASSPTYRVGEQYF
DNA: TGTGCCAGCAGCCCCACCTACAGGGTCGGCGAGCAGTACTTC

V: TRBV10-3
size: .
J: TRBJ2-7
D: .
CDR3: CAISDLGPGGERYF
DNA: TGTGCCATCAGTGACCTGGGGCCGGGCGGCGAGCGGTACTTC

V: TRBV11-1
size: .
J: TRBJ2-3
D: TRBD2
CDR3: CASSTAGGITDTQYF
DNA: TGTGCCAGCAGCACAGCGGGAGGAATCACAGATACGCAGTATTTT

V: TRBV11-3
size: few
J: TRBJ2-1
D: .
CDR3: CASSPRTHEQFF
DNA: TGTGCCAGCAGCCCCAGGACACATGAGCAGTTCTTC

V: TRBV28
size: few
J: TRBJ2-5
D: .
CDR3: CASSLKWGNQETQYF
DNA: TGTGCCAGCAGTTTAAAATGGGGGAACCAAGAGACCCAGTACTTC

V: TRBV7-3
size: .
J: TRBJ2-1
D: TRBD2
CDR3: CASSLTPLTSGSWKSYNEQFF
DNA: TGTGCCAGCAGCTTAACCCCCTTGACTAGCGGGAGCTGGAAATCCTACAATGAGCAGTTCTTC

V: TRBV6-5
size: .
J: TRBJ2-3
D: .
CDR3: CASSSPGRAGDTQYF
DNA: TGTGCCAGCAGTAGTCCCGGACGGGCGGGTGATACGCAGTATTTT

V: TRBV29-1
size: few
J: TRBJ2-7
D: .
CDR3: CSVEGGETGQYF
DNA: TGCAGCGTTGAAGGTGGCGAGACGGGGCAGTACTTC

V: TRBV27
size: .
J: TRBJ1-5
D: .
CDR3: CASSLRGPHQPQHF
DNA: TGTGCCAGCAGTTTACGGGGACCCCATCAGCCCCAGCATTTT

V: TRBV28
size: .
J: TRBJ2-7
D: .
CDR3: CASSRDIYYEQYF
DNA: TGTGCCAGCAGTAGGGACATCTACTACGAGCAGTACTTC

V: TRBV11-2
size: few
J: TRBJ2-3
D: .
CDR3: CASSPGLSTDTQYF
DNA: TGTGCCAGCAGCCCAGGCTTAAGCACAGATACGCAGTATTTT

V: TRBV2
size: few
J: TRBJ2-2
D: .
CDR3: CASRLGVAEDTGELFF
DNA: TGTGCCAGCAGGTTAGGGGTAGCTGAGGACACCGGGGAGCTGTTTTTT

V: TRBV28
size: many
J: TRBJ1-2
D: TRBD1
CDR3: CASTWTGDYGYTF
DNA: TGTGCCAGCACCTGGACAGGGGATTATGGCTACACCTTC

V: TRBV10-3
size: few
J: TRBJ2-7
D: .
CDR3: CAISESGHPYEQYF
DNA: TGTGCCATCAGTGAGTCGGGACACCCCTACGAGCAGTACTTC

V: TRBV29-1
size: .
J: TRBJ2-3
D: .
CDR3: CSVEDNGDTQYF
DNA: TGCAGCGTTGAAGATAATGGAGATACGCAGTATTTT

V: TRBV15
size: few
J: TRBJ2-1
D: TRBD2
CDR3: CATSRDSGRGHEQFF
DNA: TGTGCCACCAGCAGAGATAGCGGGAGGGGACATGAGCAGTTCTTC

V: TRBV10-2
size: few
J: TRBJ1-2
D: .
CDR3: CASGTGTYYGYTF
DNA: TGCGCCAGCGGCACAGGGACCTACTATGGCTACACCTTC

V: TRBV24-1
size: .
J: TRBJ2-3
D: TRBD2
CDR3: CATSDPTSGYTDTQYF
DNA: TGTGCCACCAGTGATCCGACTAGCGGTTACACAGATACGCAGTATTTT

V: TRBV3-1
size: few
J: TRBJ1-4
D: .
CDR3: CASSQDRTVLGEKLFF
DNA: TGTGCCAGCAGCCAAGATAGGACAGTCCTAGGGGAAAAACTGTTTTTT

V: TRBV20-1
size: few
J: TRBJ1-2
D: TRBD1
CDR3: CSARGQGAEDYGYTF
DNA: TGCAGTGCTAGGGGACAGGGTGCGGAAGACTATGGCTACACCTTC

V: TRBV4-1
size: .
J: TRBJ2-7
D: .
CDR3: CASSPGGLWGRGYEQYF
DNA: TGCGCCAGCAGCCCGGGGGGCCTATGGGGACGAGGGTACGAGCAGTACTTC

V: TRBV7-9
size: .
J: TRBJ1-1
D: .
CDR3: CASSPETLRYTEAFF
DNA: TGTGCCAGCAGCCCAGAGACCCTCCGTTACACTGAAGCTTTCTTT

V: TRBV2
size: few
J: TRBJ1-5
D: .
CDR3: CASSKEGGPDQPQHF
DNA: TGTGCCAGCAGCAAGGAAGGGGGGCCGGATCAGCCCCAGCATTTT

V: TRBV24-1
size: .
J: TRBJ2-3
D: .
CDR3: CATSRSGGDTQYF
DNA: TGTGCCACCAGCCGCTCCGGGGGAGATACGCAGTATTTT

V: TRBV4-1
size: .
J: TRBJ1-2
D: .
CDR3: CASSQDGSGRYYGYTF
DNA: TGCGCCAGCAGCCAAGATGGAAGCGGGCGGTATTATGGCTACACCTTC

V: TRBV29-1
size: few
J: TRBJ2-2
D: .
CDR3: CSVLTGSANTGELFF
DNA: TGCAGCGTTCTTACAGGGTCCGCGAACACCGGGGAGCTGTTTTTT

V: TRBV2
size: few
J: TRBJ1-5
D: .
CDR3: CASSSPGNNQPQHF
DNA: TGTGCCAGCTCGTCGCCGGGGAACAATCAGCCCCAGCATTTT

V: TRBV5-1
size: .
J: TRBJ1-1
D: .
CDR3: CASSLARGRTEAFF
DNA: TGCGCCAGCAGCTTGGCTCGGGGCCGGACTGAAGCTTTCTTT

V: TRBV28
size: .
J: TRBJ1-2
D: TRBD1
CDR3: CASRDTGGDVSGYTF
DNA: TGTGCCAGCAGGGACACAGGGGGCGATGTGTCTGGCTACACCTTC

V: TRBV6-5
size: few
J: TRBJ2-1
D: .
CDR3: CASTTSSYNEQFF
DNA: TGTGCCTCGACTACGAGCTCCTACAATGAGCAGTTCTTC

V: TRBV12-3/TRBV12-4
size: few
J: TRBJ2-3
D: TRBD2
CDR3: CASSLGAGYTDTQYF
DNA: TGTGCCAGCAGTTTAGGAGCGGGATACACAGATACGCAGTATTTT

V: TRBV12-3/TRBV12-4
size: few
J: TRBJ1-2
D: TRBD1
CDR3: CASSQPPTGISYGYTF
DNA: TGTGCCAGCAGTCAACCCCCGACAGGGATCAGCTATGGCTACACCTTC

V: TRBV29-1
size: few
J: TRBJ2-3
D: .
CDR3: CSVRGGTDTQYF
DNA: TGCAGCGTTCGAGGGGGCACAGATACGCAGTATTTT

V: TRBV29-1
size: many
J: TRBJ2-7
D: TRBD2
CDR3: CSAIGRAYEQYF
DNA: TGCAGCGCTATCGGGAGGGCCTACGAGCAGTACTTC

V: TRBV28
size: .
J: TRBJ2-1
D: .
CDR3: CASSPPGAYNEQFF
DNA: TGTGCCAGCAGTCCTCCCGGGGCCTACAATGAGCAGTTCTTC

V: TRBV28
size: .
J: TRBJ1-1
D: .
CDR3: CASTTGSRSKAFF
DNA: TGTGCCAGCACCACCGGCTCCCGTTCGAAAGCTTTCTTT

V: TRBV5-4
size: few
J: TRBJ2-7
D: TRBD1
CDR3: CASRVDRSTYEQYF
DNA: TGTGCCAGCAGGGTGGACAGGAGCACCTACGAGCAGTACTTC